This T cell receptor (beta chain) was found in a study of multiple sclerosis patients with progressive multifocal leukoencephalopathy. The study's findings and limits: Less diverse TRB repertoires were suggested in most PML patients. The findings' link to JC virus versus immunocompromise remained uncertain.

Indicated time point: approximately 12 months of natalizumab therapy. All patients had prior interferon beta, and all PML patients were female. Details on this clone: Its antigen is not identified.

Sequencing used immunoSEQ multiplex PCR; TCRdb keeps in-frame clones, though not all of them. The data contain about 25,000 clones, approximately 90% of them singletons. This sequence was found in a man younger than 40 with multiple sclerosis. The source was PBMCs, collected from a patient treated with natalizumab.

The CDR3 bases are TGTGCCAGCAGCGTAGTTCCAGGGAAAGGGGCTGGAAACACCATATATTTT. This translates into CASSVVPGKGAGNTIYF. The chain combines TRBV9 with TRBJ1-3, with a weak D call TRBD1 (5 bases). The length of the CDR3 is 17 residues. CDR1 and CDR2 (germline): SGDLS, YYNGEE. V was clipped by 0 bases and J by 2 bases, with 15 bases between them.